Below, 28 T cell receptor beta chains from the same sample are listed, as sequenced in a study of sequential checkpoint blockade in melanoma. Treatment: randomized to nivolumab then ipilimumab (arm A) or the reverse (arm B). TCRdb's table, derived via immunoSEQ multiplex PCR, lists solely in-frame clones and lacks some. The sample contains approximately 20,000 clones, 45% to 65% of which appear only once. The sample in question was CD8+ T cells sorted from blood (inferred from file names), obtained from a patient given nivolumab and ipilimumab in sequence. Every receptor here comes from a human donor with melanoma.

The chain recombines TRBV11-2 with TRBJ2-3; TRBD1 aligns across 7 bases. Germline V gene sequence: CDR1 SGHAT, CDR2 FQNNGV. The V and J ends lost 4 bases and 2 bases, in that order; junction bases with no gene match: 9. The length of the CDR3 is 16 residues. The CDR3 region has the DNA TGTGCCAGCAGCTCTGGGACAGTCCCGCTCACAGATACGCAGTATTTT. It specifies CASSSGTVPLTDTQYF. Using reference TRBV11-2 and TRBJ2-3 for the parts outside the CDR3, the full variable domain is EAGVAQSPRYKIIEKRQSVAFWCNPISGHATLYWYQQILGQGPKLLIQFQNNGVVDDSQLPKDRFSAERLKGVDSTLKIQPAKLEDSAVYLCASSSGTVPLTDTQYFGPGTRLTVL.

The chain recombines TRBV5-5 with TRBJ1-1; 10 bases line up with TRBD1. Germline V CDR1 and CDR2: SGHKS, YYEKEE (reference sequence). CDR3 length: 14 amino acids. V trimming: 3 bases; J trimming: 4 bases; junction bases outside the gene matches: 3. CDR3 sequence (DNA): TGTGCCAGCAGCTCCGGGACAGGGGTCACTGAAGCTTTCTTT. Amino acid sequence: CASSSGTGVTEAFF. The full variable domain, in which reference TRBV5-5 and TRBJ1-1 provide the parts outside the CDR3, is DAGVTQSPTHLIKTRGQQVTLRCSPISGHKSVSWYQQVLGQGPQFIFQYYEKEERGRGNFPDRFSARQFPNYSSELNVNALLLGDSALYLCASSSGTGVTEAFFGQGTRLTVV.

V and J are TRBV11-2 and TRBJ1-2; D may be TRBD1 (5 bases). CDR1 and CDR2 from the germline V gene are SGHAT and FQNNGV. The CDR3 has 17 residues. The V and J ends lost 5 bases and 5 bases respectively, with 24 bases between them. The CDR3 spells CASSLYWGDQTAYGYTF. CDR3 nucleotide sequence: TGTGCCAGCAGCCTTTATTGGGGGGACCAAACAGCATATGGCTACACCTTC. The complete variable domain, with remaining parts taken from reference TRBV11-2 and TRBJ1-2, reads EAGVAQSPRYKIIEKRQSVAFWCNPISGHATLYWYQQILGQGPKLLIQFQNNGVVDDSQLPKDRFSAERLKGVDSTLKIQPAKLEDSAVYLCASSLYWGDQTAYGYTFGSGTRLTVV.

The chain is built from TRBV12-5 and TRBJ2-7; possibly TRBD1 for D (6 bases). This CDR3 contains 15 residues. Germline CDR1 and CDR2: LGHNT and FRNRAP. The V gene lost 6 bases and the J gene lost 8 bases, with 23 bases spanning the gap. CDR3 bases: TGTGCTAGTGGAGGCCTGGACAGTCAGATAACGAAGCAGTACTTC. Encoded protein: CASGGLDSQITKQYF.

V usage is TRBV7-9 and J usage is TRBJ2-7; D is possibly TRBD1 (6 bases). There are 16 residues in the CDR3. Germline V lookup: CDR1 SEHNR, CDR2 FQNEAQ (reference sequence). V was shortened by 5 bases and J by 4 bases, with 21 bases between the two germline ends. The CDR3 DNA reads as TGTGCCAGCAGCCTGTGGACAGTCTCAGTTCGGTACGAGCAGTACTTC. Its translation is CASSLWTVSVRYEQYF. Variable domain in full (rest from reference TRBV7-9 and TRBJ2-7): DTGVSQNPRHKITKRGQNVTFRCDPISEHNRLYWYRQTLGQGPEFLTYFQNEAQLEKSRLLSDRFSAERPKGSFSTLEIQRTEQGDSAMYLCASSLWTVSVRYEQYFGPGTRLTVT.

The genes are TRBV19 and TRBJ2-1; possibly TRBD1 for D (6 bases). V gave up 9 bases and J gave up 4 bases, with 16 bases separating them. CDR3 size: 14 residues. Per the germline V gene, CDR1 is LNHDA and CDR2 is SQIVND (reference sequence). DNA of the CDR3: TGTGCCAGCGCTGATGACAGGTTATACAATGAGCAGTTCTTC. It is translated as CASADDRLYNEQFF.

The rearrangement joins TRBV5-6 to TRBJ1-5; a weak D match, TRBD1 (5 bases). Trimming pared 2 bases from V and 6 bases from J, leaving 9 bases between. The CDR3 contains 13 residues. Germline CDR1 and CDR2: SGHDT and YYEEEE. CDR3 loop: CASSFWGVQPQHF. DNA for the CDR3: TGTGCCAGCAGCTTCTGGGGGGTTCAGCCCCAGCATTTT.

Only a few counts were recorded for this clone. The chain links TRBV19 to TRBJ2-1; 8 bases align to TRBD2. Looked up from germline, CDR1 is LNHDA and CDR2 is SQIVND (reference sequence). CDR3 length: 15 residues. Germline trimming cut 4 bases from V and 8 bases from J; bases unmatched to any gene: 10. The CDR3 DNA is TGTGCCAGTAGTACCTTAGCGGGATTTAGTCATGAGCAGTTCTTC. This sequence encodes CASSTLAGFSHEQFF.

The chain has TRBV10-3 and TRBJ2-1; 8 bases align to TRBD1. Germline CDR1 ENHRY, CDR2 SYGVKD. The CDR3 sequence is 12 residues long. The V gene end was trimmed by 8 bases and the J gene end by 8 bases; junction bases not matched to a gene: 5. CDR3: CAIGSGGHEQFF. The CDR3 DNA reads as TGTGCCATCGGATCAGGGGGCCATGAGCAGTTCTTC.

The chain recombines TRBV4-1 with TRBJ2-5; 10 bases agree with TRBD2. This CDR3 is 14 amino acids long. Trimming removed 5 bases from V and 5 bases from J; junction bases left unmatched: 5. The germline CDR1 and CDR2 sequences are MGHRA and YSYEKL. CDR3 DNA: TGCGCCAGCAGCTTCCTAGCGGGAGCCGAGACCCAGTACTTC. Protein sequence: CASSFLAGAETQYF.

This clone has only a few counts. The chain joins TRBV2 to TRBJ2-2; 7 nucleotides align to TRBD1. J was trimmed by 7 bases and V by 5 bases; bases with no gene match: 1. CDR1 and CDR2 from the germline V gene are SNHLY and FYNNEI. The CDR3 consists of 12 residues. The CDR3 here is CASSQGVGELFF. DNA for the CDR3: TGTGCCAGCAGTCAGGGGGTCGGGGAGCTGTTTTTT. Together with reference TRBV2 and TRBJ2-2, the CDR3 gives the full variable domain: EPEVTQTPSHQVTQMGQEVILRCVPISNHLYFYWYRQILGQKVEFLVSFYNNEISEKSEIFDDQFSVERPDGSNFTLKIRSTKLEDSAMYFCASSQGVGELFFGEGSRLTVL.

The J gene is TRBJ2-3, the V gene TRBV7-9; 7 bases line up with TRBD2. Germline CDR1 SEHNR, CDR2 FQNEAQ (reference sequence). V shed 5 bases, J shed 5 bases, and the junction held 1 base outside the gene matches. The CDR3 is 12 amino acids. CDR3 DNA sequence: TGTGCCAGCAGCCCGGGGGGAGATACGCAGTATTTT. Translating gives CASSPGGDTQYF.

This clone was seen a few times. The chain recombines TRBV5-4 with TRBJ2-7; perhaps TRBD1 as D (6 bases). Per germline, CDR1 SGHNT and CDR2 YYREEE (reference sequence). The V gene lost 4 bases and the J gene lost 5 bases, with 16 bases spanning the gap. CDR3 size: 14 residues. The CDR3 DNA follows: TGTGCCAGCAGCGTTCGGCCAGGGGTTGACGAGCAGTACTTC. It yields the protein CASSVRPGVDEQYF.

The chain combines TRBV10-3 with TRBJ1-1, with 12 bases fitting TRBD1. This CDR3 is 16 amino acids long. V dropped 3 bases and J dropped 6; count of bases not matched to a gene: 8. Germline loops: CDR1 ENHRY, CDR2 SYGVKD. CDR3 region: CAISERDRGQLSEAFF. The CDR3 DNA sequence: TGTGCCATCAGTGAAAGGGACAGGGGGCAACTATCTGAAGCTTTCTTT.

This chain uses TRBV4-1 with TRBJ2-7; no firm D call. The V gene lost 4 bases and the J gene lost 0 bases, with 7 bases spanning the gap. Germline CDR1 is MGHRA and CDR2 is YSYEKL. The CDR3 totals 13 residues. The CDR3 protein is CASSLAVSYEQYF. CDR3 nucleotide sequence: TGCGCCAGCAGCCTGGCCGTCTCCTACGAGCAGTACTTC.

CDR3 bases: TGTGCCAGCAGTTTTCGGGGACCCGGAGGGCAAGAGACCCAGTACTTC. Its protein is CASSFRGPGGQETQYF. The rearrangement joins TRBV28 to TRBJ2-5; possibly TRBD2 for D (6 bases). CDR1 and CDR2 (germline): MDHEN, SYDVKM. The V end was cut by 3 bases, the J end by 2 bases, with 16 bases between. The CDR3 is 16 amino acids.

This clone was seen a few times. The CDR3 is CASSQRGQGEDTQYF. CDR3 nucleotide sequence: TGTGCCAGCAGCCAGCGGGGACAGGGGGAAGATACGCAGTATTTT. This chain joins TRBV4-2 and TRBJ2-3; 11 positions agree with TRBD1. Germline V lookup: CDR1 LGHNA, CDR2 YNFKEQ. The CDR3 is made up of 15 amino acids. The V and J ends lost 3 bases and 5 bases, in that order; junction bases with no gene match: 4.

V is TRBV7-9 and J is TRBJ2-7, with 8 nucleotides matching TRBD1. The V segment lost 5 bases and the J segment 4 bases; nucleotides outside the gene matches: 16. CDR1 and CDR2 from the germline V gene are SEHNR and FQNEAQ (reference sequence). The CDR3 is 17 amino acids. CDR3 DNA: TGTGCCAGCAGCCTAGACCAGCCGGGACAGGCCGTGTACGAGCAGTACTTC. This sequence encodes CASSLDQPGQAVYEQYF. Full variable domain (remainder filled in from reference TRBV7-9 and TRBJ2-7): DTGVSQNPRHKITKRGQNVTFRCDPISEHNRLYWYRQTLGQGPEFLTYFQNEAQLEKSRLLSDRFSAERPKGSFSTLEIQRTEQGDSAMYLCASSLDQPGQAVYEQYFGPGTRLTVT.

The CDR3 region has the DNA TGTGCCAGCAGTTACTCAGAGAGTGGTGGTCAGCCCCAGCATTTT. This sequence encodes CASSYSESGGQPQHF. The genes are TRBV6-5 and TRBJ1-5; D not certain. The CDR3 runs to 15 residues. CDR1 MNHEY and CDR2 SVGAGI come from the germline V gene. V lost 0 bases and J lost 6, with 12 bases in between.

The CDR3 region is CASSLVGEQFF. For the CDR3, the DNA is TGTGCCAGCAGCTTAGTCGGTGAGCAGTTCTTC. The chain has TRBV7-9 and TRBJ2-1; D is uncertain. Trimming removed 1 base at V and 9 bases at J, with 4 bases between. Germline V CDR1 and CDR2: SEHNR, FQNEAQ (reference sequence). This CDR3 region has 11 residues.

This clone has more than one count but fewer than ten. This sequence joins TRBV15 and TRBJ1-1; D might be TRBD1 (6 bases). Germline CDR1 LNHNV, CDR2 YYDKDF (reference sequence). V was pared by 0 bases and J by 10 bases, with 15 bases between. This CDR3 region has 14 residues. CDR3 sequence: CATSRDKGGGRAFF. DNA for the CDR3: TGTGCCACCAGCAGAGATAAGGGGGGGGGACGAGCTTTCTTT.

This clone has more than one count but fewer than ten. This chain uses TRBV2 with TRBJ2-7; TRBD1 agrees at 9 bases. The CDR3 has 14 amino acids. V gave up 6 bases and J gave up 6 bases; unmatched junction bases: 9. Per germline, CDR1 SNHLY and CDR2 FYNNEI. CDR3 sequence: CASSLRDRVAEQYF. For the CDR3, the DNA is TGTGCCAGCAGCCTGCGGGACAGGGTGGCCGAGCAGTACTTC.

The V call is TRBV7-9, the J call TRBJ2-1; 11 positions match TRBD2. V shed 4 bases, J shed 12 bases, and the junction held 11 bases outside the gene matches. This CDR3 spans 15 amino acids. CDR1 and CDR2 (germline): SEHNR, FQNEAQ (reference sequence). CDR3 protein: CASSSSGLAVHGQFF. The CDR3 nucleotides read TGTGCCAGCAGCTCCTCGGGACTAGCGGTACATGGGCAGTTCTTC.

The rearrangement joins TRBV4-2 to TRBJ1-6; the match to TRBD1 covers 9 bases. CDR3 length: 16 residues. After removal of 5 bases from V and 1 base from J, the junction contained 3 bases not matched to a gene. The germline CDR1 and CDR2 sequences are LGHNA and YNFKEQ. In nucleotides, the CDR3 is TGTGCCAGCAGCACGGACAGGGGATCCTATAATTCACCCCTCCACTTT. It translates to CASSTDRGSYNSPLHF.

Here the CDR3 DNA reads TGTGCCAGCAGCGGTAGCGGGACGTACCAAGAGACCCAGTACTTC. Translated: CASSGSGTYQETQYF. The chain combines TRBV7-6 with TRBJ2-5; 8 bases agree with TRBD2. CDR1 and CDR2 (germline): SGHVS, FNYEAQ. This CDR3 is built from 15 residues. J gave up 0 bases and V 5 bases, and 5 bases lay outside the gene matches.

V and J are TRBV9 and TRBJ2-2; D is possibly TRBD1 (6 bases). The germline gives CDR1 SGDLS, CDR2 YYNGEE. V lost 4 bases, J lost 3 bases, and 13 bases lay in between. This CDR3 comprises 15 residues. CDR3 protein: CASSSSDRYTGELFF. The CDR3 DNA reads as TGTGCCAGCAGCTCCTCCGACAGGTACACCGGGGAGCTGTTTTTT.

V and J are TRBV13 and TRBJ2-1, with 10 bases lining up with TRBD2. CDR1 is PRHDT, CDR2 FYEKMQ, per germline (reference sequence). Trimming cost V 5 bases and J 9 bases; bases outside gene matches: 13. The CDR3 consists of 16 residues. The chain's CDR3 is CASSPLEAGGHGEQFF. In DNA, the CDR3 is TGTGCCAGCAGCCCCCTTGAAGCGGGGGGGCACGGTGAGCAGTTCTTC.

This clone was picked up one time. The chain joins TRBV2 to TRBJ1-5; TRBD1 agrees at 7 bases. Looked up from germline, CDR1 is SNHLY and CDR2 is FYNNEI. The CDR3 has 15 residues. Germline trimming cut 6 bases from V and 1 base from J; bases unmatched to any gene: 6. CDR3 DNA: TGTGCCAGCAGGGAGACAGGGATAAGCAATCAGCCCCAGCATTTT. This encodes CASRETGISNQPQHF.